This T cell receptor (beta chain) stems from a study of blood T cell repertoires in COVID-19. Turning to the study itself: The origin of the acute and convalescent COVID-19 samples was the United States, Italy and Spain. In each case, the material was cDNA or gDNA derived from T cells, B-cell-depleted T cells, or PBMCs.

A few counts support this clone. In the source study's methods: Amplification of reference gene primers was used by the study to estimate nucleated cell counts. Generated by immunoSEQ multiplex PCR, the TCRdb table keeps only in-frame clones and is missing some. V and J calls and clone size follow that table, whereas D and trimming were derived from the DNA. The sample yields 130,000 or so clones, about 86% seen once. Trimming stripped 4 bases from V and 11 bases from J, with 14 bases between. Germline CDR1 is LGHDT and CDR2 is YNNKEL (reference sequence). The CDR3 has 12 residues. V usage is TRBV3-1 (or the pseudogene TRBV3-2) and J usage is TRBJ1-1; D might be TRBD1 (5 bases). This TCR was recovered from a woman aged 60-75 years with acute or convalescent COVID-19. Material: peripheral blood. CDR3 in DNA: TGTGCCAGCAGCCTCCAGGGATCCGGGGCTTTCTTT. This codes for CASSLQGSGAFF.